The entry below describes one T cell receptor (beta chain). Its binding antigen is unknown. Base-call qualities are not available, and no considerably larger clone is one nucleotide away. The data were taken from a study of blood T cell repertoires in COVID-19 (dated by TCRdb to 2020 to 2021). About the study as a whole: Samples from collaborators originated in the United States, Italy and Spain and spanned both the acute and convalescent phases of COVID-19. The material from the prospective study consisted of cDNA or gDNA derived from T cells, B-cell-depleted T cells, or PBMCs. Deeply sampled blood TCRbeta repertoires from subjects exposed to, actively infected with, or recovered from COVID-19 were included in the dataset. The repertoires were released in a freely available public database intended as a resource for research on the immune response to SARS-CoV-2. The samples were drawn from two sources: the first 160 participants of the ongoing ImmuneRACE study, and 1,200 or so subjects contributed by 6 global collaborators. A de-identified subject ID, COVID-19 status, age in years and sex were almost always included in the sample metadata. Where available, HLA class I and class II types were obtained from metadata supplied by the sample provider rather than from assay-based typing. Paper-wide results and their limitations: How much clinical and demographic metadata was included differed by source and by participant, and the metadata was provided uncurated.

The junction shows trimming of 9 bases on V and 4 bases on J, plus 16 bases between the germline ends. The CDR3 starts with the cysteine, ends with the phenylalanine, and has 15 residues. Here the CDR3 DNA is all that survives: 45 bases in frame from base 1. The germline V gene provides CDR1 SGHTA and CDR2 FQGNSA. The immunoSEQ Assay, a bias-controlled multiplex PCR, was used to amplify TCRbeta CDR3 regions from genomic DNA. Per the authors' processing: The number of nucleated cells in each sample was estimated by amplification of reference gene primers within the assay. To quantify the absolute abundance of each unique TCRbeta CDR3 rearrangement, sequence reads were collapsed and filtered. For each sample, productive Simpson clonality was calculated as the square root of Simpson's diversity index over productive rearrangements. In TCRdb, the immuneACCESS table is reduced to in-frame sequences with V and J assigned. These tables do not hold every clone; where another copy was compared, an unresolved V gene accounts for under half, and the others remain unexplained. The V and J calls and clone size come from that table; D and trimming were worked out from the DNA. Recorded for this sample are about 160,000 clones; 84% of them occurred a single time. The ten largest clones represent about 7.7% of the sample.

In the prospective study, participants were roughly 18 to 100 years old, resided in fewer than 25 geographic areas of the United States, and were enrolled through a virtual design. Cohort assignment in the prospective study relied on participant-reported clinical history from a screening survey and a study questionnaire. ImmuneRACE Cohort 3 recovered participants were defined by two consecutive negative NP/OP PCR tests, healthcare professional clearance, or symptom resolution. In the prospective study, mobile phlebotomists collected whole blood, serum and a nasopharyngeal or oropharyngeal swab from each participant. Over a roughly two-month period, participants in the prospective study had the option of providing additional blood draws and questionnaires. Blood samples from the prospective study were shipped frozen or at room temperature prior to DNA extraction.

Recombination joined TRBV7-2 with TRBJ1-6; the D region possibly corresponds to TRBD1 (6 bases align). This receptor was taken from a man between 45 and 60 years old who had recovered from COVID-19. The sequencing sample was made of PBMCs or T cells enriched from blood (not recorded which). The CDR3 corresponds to CASTKDSAYNSPLHF. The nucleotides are TGTGCCAGTACTAAGGACAGCGCATATAATTCACCCCTCCACTTT. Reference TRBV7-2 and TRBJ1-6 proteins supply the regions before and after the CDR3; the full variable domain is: GAGVSQSPSNKVTEKGKDVELRCDPISGHTALYWYRQSLGQGLEFLIYFQGNSAPDKSGLPSDRFSAERTGGSVSTLTIQRTQQEDSAVYLCASTKDSAYNSPLHFGNGTRLTVT.